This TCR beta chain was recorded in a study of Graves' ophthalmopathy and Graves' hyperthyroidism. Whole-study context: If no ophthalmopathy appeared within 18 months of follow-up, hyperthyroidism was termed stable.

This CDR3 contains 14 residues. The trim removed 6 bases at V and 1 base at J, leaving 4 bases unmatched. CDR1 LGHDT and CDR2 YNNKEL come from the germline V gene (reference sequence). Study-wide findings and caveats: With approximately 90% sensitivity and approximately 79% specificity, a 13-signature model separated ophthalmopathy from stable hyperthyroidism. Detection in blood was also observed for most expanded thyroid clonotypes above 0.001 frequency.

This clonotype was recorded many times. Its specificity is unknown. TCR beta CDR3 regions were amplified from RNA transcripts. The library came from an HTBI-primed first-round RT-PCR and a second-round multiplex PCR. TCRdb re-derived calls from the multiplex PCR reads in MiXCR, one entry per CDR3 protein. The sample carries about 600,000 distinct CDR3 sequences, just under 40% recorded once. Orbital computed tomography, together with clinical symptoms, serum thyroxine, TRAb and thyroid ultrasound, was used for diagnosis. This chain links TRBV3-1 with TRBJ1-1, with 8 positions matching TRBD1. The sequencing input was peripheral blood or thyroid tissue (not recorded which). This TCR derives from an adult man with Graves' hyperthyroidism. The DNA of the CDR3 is TGTGCCAGCAGACGGACAGGGACGAACACTGAAGCTTTCTTT. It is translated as CASRRTGTNTEAFF.